The present T cell receptor (beta chain) was sequenced within a study of blood T cell repertoires in COVID-19. The CDR3 extends over 14 amino acids. CDR1 and CDR2 from the germline V gene are SGHNT and YENEEA. Trimming cost V 4 bases and J 8 bases, with 14 bases left between them. The data were produced by immunoSEQ multiplex PCR, yet TCRdb's version contains in-frame clones alone and is incomplete. This table holds tens of thousands of clones, roughly nine tenths found once. The sequenced material came from peripheral blood. This clonotype originated in a woman in her fifties or sixties with active or convalescent COVID-19. J is TRBJ2-2 and V is TRBV11-3, with D hard to call. In nucleotides, the CDR3 is TGTGCCAGCAGCTCCGAGACTCCTTCTGGGGAGCTGTTTTTT. It is translated as CASSSETPSGELFF.